The 16 T cell receptor beta chains reported below all come from one sample, sequenced in a study of T cell changes during pregnancy in multiple sclerosis. Method: immunoSEQ multiplex PCR; TCRdb's copy keeps in-frame clones and lacks some. The sample lists some 90,000 clones, 92% occurring once. The sample here was peripheral blood, taken in the first trimester of pregnancy. Receptors originate from a female donor with multiple sclerosis, enrolled in a pregnancy study.

The V and J genes are TRBV7-8 and TRBJ1-3, with unresolved D. CDR1 is SGHVS, CDR2 FQNEAQ, per germline. The length of the CDR3 is 14 residues. V lost 2 bases and J lost 0, with 5 bases in between. The CDR3 here is CASSLQVSGNTIYF. Here the CDR3 DNA reads TGTGCCAGCAGCTTACAGGTCTCTGGAAACACCATATATTTT.

The chain recombines TRBV2 with TRBJ2-7; 16 nucleotides line up with TRBD2. This CDR3 comprises 18 residues. Trimming took 7 bases from V and 2 from J; bases not matched to a gene: 11. Per the germline V gene, CDR1 is SNHLY and CDR2 is FYNNEI. CDR3 bases: TGTGCCAGCACCGGGGGACTAGCGGGAGGGTCCCTCACCTACGAGCAGTACTTC. Protein sequence: CASTGGLAGGSLTYEQYF.

A few counts support this clone. The chain couples TRBV30 to TRBJ1-1, with 7 bases that match TRBD1. V shed 4 bases and J 0 bases; nucleotides not matched to a gene: 2. Germline CDR1 reads GTSNPN; CDR2 reads SVGIG (reference sequence). The CDR3 loop spans 13 amino acids. The DNA for the CDR3 is TGTGCCTGGACGGGACAGCTGAACACTGAAGCTTTCTTT. It encodes CAWTGQLNTEAFF.

The genes are TRBV5-6 and TRBJ1-5; D remains unclear. The CDR3 totals 16 residues. Trimming shortened V by 2 bases and J by 2 bases, and 14 bases separated the two germline ends. CDR1 and CDR2 (germline): SGHDT, YYEEEE. CDR3 nucleotide sequence: TGTGCCAGCAGCTTCTTTTCCCCCCTCGGCAATCAGCCCCAGCATTTT. Its translation: CASSFFSPLGNQPQHF.

The chain recombines TRBV18 with TRBJ2-5; 8 nucleotides match TRBD1. Per the germline V gene, CDR1 is KGHSH and CDR2 is LQKENI. V gave up 3 bases and J gave up 0 bases; unmatched junction bases: 15. CDR3 length: 19 amino acids. In DNA form, the CDR3 reads TGTGCCAGCTCACCGGCTCGGGACAGGCGCACCCAGTACCAAGAGACCCAGTACTTC. Protein sequence: CASSPARDRRTQYQETQYF.

The sample holds a few counts of this clone. V usage is TRBV12-5 and J usage is TRBJ1-5, with D tentatively TRBD1 (5 bases). The germline V and J ends were trimmed by 3 bases and 6 bases, with 15 bases remaining between them. The CDR3 has 15 residues. Germline assignment: CDR1 LGHNT and CDR2 FRNRAP. Here the CDR3 reads CASGFSSGGGQPQHF. DNA of the CDR3: TGTGCTAGTGGTTTCAGCTCGGGGGGTGGTCAGCCCCAGCATTTT.

V is TRBV19 and J is TRBJ2-5, with TRBD2 matching 10 bases. CDR3 length equals 14 residues. The V and J ends lost 4 bases and 2 bases, in that order; junction bases with no gene match: 1. Per the germline V gene, CDR1 is LNHDA and CDR2 is SQIVND (reference sequence). Here the CDR3 reads CASSRTSGQETQYF. The CDR3 DNA reads TGTGCCAGTAGTAGGACTAGCGGACAAGAGACCCAGTACTTC.

The chain uses TRBV19 and TRBJ2-2; D uncertain. V was cut by 3 bases and J by 4 bases, with 9 bases left in between. Germline CDR1 and CDR2: LNHDA and SQIVND (reference sequence). CDR3 length equals 14 residues. The CDR3 region is CASSIYEATGELFF. The CDR3 DNA reads TGTGCCAGTAGTATTTATGAGGCCACCGGGGAGCTGTTTTTT.

This chain links TRBV2 with TRBJ2-3; 9 nucleotides line up with TRBD1. The trim removed 1 base at V and 2 bases at J, leaving 1 base unmatched. CDR1 SNHLY and CDR2 FYNNEI come from the germline V gene. This CDR3 is built from 15 residues. In nucleotides, the CDR3 is TGTGCCAGCAGTGAAGGACAGGGGGACACAGATACGCAGTATTTT. It yields the protein CASSEGQGDTDTQYF.

The sample holds a few counts of this clone. The chain carries TRBV6-5 and TRBJ1-3; D is perhaps TRBD1 (5 bases). The CDR3 covers 13 residues. Trimming shortened V by 6 bases and J by 14 bases, and 20 bases separated the two germline ends. Germline CDR1 MNHEY, CDR2 SVGAGI. CDR3 nucleotides: TGTGCCAGCAGCCGACGGCAGGGTGCGATCCTATATTTT. Its translation: CASSRRQGAILYF.

J is TRBJ2-7 and V is TRBV6-5; 11 nucleotides match TRBD2. Per germline, CDR1 MNHEY and CDR2 SVGAGI. Trimming at V came to 5 bases and at J to 7 bases, leaving 10 bases not matched to a gene. This CDR3 comprises 15 residues. The CDR3 spells CASSPIAGGPYEQYF. The CDR3 nucleotides are TGTGCCAGCAGTCCTATAGCGGGAGGGCCGTATGAGCAGTACTTC.

The CDR3 sequence is CASSSLAGARADTQYF. CDR3 in DNA: TGTGCCAGCAGTTCACTAGCGGGAGCTCGTGCAGATACGCAGTATTTT. The rearrangement uses TRBV6-5 and TRBJ2-3, with 11 bases lining up with TRBD2. The CDR3 contains 16 residues. Trimming removed 4 bases from V and 4 bases from J; junction bases left unmatched: 7. The germline V gene encodes CDR1 MNHEY and CDR2 SVGAGI.

The V gene is TRBV30, the J gene TRBJ2-7; the match to TRBD2 covers 9 bases. The CDR3 runs 15 residues. Germline V gene data show CDR1 as GTSNPN and CDR2 as SVGIG (reference sequence). Germline trimming cut 0 bases from V and 2 bases from J; bases unmatched to any gene: 5. CDR3 protein: CAWSVGAGGPYEQYF. CDR3 nucleotide sequence: TGTGCCTGGAGTGTAGGTGCGGGAGGGCCCTACGAGCAGTACTTC. The variable domain in full, with the rest retrieved from reference TRBV30 and TRBJ2-7, is SQTIHQWPATLVQPVGSPLSLECTVEGTSNPNLYWYRQAAGRGLQLLFYSVGIGQISSEVPQNLSASRPQDRQFILSSKKLLLSDSGFYLCAWSVGAGGPYEQYFGPGTRLTVT.

V usage is TRBV5-4 and J usage is TRBJ2-7, with D tentatively TRBD2 (6 bases). The CDR3 consists of 17 residues. Germline V gene sequence: CDR1 SGHNT, CDR2 YYREEE (reference sequence). Trimming left V 0 bases short and J 5 bases short, with 21 bases between. The CDR3 DNA is TGTGCCAGCAGCTTGGGTCCCGGGACCCCGGGAGTACACGAGCAGTACTTC. Protein sequence: CASSLGPGTPGVHEQYF.

The rearrangement uses TRBV6-1 and TRBJ2-1; tentatively, D is TRBD2 (5 bases). Germline values: CDR1 MNHNS, CDR2 SASEGT. The germline V and J ends were trimmed by 0 bases and 2 bases, with 11 bases remaining between them. This CDR3 comprises 16 residues. CDR3 in DNA: TGTGCCAGCAGTGAAGCAGCGGACTCAACCTACAATGAGCAGTTCTTC. This codes for CASSEAADSTYNEQFF.

V usage is TRBV11-2 and J usage is TRBJ2-7; perhaps TRBD2 as D (5 bases). Trimming shortened V by 5 bases and J by 5 bases, and 13 bases separated the two germline ends. In germline, CDR1 is SGHAT, CDR2 FQNNGV. CDR3 size: 13 residues. This chain's CDR3 is CASSRGMLDEQYF. CDR3 bases: TGTGCCAGCAGCCGAGGGATGTTGGACGAGCAGTACTTC.